These T cell receptor beta chains were read from a single sample in a study of T cells in tuberculosis. The protocol was immunoSEQ multiplex PCR, while the TCRdb copy is restricted to in-frame clones and leaves out a portion. The table has around 33,000 clones, more than 85% seen once. Sequenced material: PBMCs, taken at tuberculosis diagnosis. These receptor sequences come from an adult with tuberculosis. CDR3s include the opening cysteine and the closing phenylalanine or tryptophan. Fields, in order: CDR3 protein, clone size, J gene, V gene. Clone size is given for some rows only: seen once, a few or many times, or a class if the clone is expanded.

CATQGRMNTEAFF NA TRBJ1-1 TRBV15
CASSPSILQGANLAGANVLTF few TRBJ2-6 TRBV28
CAISESPRAQSEQYF NA TRBJ2-7 TRBV10-3
CASSSGLEETQYF NA TRBJ2-5 TRBV5-4
CASSPAGGSTEAFF NA TRBJ1-1 TRBV18
CASSQVLQGYEQYF NA TRBJ2-7 TRBV4-1
CASSLGPGVDEQFF once TRBJ2-1 TRBV7-3
CASSLGQGVYTGELFF few TRBJ2-2 TRBV11-2
CASSFGGRGQLYEQYF NA TRBJ2-7 TRBV11-3
CASSLRGQGSEKLFF NA TRBJ1-4 TRBV5-6
CASSQGWRLSYEQYF NA TRBJ2-7 TRBV21-1
CASSYRGLAGTGELFF NA TRBJ2-2 TRBV6-5
CASSSGTSGSSYEQYF NA TRBJ2-7 TRBV11-1
CASRSRESVNQPQHF NA TRBJ1-5 TRBV19
CSVEGGDWGYNEQFF NA TRBJ2-1 TRBV29-1